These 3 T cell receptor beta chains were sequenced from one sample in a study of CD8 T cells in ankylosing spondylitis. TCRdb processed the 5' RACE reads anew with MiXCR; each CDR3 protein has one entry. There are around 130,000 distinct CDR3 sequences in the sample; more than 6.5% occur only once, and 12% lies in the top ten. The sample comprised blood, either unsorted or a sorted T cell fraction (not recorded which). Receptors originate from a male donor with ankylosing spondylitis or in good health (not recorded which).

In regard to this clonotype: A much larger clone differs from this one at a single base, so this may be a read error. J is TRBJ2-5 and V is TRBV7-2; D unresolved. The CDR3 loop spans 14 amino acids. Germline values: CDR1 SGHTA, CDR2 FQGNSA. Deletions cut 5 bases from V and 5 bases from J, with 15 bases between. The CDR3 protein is CASSIPLILETQYF. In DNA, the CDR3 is TGTGCCAGCAGCATCCCCCTTATCTTGGAGACCCAGTACTTC.

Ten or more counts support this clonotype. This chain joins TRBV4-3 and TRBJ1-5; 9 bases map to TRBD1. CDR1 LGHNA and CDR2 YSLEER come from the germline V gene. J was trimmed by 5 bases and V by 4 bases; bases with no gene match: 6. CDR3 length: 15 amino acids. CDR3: CASSRGQGRYQPQHF. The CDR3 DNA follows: TGCGCCAGCAGCCGCGGACAGGGGAGGTATCAGCCCCAGCATTTT.

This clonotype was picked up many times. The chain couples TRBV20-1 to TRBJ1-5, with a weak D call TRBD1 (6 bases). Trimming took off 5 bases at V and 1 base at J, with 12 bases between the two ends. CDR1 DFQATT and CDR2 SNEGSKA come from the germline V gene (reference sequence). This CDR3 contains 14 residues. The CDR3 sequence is CSAGGGVSNQPQHF. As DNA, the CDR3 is TGCAGTGCTGGGGGGGGCGTGAGCAATCAGCCCCAGCATTTT.